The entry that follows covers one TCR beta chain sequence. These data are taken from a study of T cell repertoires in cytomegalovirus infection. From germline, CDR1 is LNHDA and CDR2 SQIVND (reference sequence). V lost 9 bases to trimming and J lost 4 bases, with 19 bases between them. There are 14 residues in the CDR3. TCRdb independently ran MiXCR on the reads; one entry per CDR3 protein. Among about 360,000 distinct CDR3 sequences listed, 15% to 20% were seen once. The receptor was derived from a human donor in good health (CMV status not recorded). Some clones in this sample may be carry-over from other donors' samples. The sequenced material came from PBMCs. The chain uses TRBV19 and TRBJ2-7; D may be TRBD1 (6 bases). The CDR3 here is CASTPGAGGYEQYF. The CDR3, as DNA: TGTGCCAGCACCCCAGGGGCTGGGGGTTACGAGCAGTACTTC.